A selection of T cell receptor beta chains follows, all from one sample in a study of OX40 agonist ivuxolimab in advanced cancers. Assay: immunoSEQ multiplex PCR; the TCRdb copy retains only in-frame clones and omits some. Here the sample spans tens of thousands of clones, about 85% being singletons. Material: CD4+ or CD8+ T cells sorted from blood, obtained in a trial of the OX40 agonist ivuxolimab. Receptors were obtained from an adult with an advanced solid tumor such as melanoma, head and neck, liver or kidney cancer. Both conserved end residues are part of each CDR3. D genes are given only for firm matches. The listing skips clone size in some rows; elsewhere it reads once, few, many or a size class.

12 TRBJ2-7 TRBD2 TRBV7-2 once CASSPGGAGQYF TGTGCCAGCAGCCCGGGGGGGGCAGGGCAGTACTTC
16 TRBJ2-7 . TRBV4-1 . CASSQVPGRRPGEQYF TGCGCCAGCAGCCAGGTGCCGGGACGCCGCCCTGGCGAGCAGTACTTC
12 TRBJ2-5 . TRBV28 . CARTGGHETQYF TGTGCCAGGACCGGGGGCCACGAGACCCAGTACTTC
15 TRBJ1-1 . TRBV28 . CASSLKRHMNTEAFF TGTGCCAGCAGTTTAAAAAGACATATGAACACTGAAGCTTTCTTT
14 TRBJ1-1 TRBD1 TRBV19 few CASNDRVWNTEAFF TGTGCCAGTAATGACAGGGTTTGGAACACTGAAGCTTTCTTT
13 TRBJ2-2 . TRBV5-5 . CASSLGLTGELFF TGTGCCAGCAGCTTGGGACTCACCGGGGAGCTGTTTTTT
15 TRBJ2-3 TRBD2 TRBV6-1 . CASRLLAGGADTQYF TGTGCCAGCAGACTCCTAGCGGGAGGAGCAGATACGCAGTATTTT
17 TRBJ2-4 TRBD2 TRBV27 . CASRTSGRAIGKNIQYF TGTGCCAGCAGGACTAGCGGGAGGGCCATTGGCAAAAACATTCAGTACTTC
15 TRBJ2-5 TRBD1 TRBV30 . CAWNSLGTVQETQYF TGTGCCTGGAACTCACTTGGGACAGTACAAGAGACCCAGTACTTC
16 TRBJ2-1 TRBD2 TRBV28 . CASSPLAAISYNEQFF TGTGCCAGCAGCCCCCTAGCGGCGATCTCCTACAATGAGCAGTTCTTC